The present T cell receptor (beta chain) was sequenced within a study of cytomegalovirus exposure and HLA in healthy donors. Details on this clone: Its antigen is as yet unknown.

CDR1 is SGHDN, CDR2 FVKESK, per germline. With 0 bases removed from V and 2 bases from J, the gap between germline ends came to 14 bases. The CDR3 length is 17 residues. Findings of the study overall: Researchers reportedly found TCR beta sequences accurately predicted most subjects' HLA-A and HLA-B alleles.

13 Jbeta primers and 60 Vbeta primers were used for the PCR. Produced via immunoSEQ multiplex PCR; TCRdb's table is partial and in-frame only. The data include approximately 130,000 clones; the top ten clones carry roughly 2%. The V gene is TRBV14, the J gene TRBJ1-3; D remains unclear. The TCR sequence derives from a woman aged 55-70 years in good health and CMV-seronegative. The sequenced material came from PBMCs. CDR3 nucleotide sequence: TGTGCCAGCAGCCAAGATCCGGGAACCAATCCTGGAAACACCATATATTTT. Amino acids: CASSQDPGTNPGNTIYF.